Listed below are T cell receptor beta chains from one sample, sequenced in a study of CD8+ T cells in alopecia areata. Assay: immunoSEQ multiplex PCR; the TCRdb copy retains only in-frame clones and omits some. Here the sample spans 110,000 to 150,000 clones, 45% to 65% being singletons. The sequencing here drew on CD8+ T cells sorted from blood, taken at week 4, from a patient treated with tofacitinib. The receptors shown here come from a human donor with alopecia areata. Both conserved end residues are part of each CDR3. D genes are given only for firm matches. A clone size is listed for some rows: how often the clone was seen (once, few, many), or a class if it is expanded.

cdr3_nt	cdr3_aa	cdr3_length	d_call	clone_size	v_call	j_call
TGTGCCTGGAGTGCTGGGGCCAACGTCCTGACTTTC	CAWSAGANVLTF	12	-	-	TRBV30	TRBJ2-6
TGTGCCAGCAGCCCAGCTAGCGGGGATTACCTCAATGAGCAGTTCTTC	CASSPASGDYLNEQFF	16	TRBD2	-	TRBV7-9	TRBJ2-1
TGCAGCGTGCTACAGGGGGGCTCCTACGAGCAGTACTTC	CSVLQGGSYEQYF	13	TRBD1	-	TRBV29-1	TRBJ2-7
TGTGCCAGTAGTATTTCGGCCGGGAGCTCCTATAATTCACCCCTCCACTTT	CASSISAGSSYNSPLHF	17	-	-	TRBV19	TRBJ1-6
TGTGCCAGTAGACAGGGATCGAACACTGAAGCTTTCTTT	CASRQGSNTEAFF	13	-	few	TRBV19	TRBJ1-1
TGTGCCTGGAGTGTAGGCAATGAGCAGTTCTTC	CAWSVGNEQFF	11	-	few	TRBV30	TRBJ2-1
TGTGCCAGCAGTAGGGGAAGAGGGGATACCTCCTACAATGAGCAGTTCTTC	CASSRGRGDTSYNEQFF	17	-	-	TRBV9	TRBJ2-1
TGTGCCAGTAGTTTGCGGCGGCCGACAGATACGCAGTATTTT	CASSLRRPTDTQYF	14	-	-	TRBV19	TRBJ2-3
TGTGCCAGCAGCTTAGCCTGGGACAGCACCTACGAGCAGTACTTC	CASSLAWDSTYEQYF	15	TRBD1	few	TRBV11-2	TRBJ2-7
TGTGCCAGCAGCTTAGGCAGATCCGAGCAGTACTTC	CASSLGRSEQYF	12	-	-	TRBV13	TRBJ2-7
TGTGCCAGCAGTTTAATTGGGGCAGGGGCGAGGGGCTACACCTTC	CASSLIGAGARGYTF	15	-	-	TRBV27	TRBJ1-2
TGTGCCAGCAACCCAACCCTAACCGAGCAGTTCTTC	CASNPTLTEQFF	12	-	-	TRBV2	TRBJ2-1
TGTGCCCGGTTCGTGACAGGGGACTATGGCTACACCTTC	CARFVTGDYGYTF	13	TRBD1	once	TRBV30	TRBJ1-2
TGTGCCAGCAGCGTAGAAACTAGCGGGGGGGAGACCCAGTACTTC	CASSVETSGGETQYF	15	TRBD2	-	TRBV9	TRBJ2-5
TGTGCCAGCAGTTCCACATTGGGGGGCCCCTATGGCTACACCTTC	CASSSTLGGPYGYTF	15	-	-	TRBV27	TRBJ1-2
TGTGCCAGCAGCTTAGGACGGTATGGCTACACCTTC	CASSLGRYGYTF	12	-	-	TRBV11-2	TRBJ1-2
TGTGCTAGTGGTCCGTCCCTTAGCTTCAGCTCCTACAATGAGCAGTTCTTC	CASGPSLSFSSYNEQFF	17	-	-	TRBV12-5	TRBJ2-1
TGTGCTAGTGGTTTAGGCACCATGGATGAAAAACTGTTTTTT	CASGLGTMDEKLFF	14	-	-	TRBV12-5	TRBJ1-4
TGTGCCAGCAGCACCTCGACAGGGGACAACACTGAAGCTTTCTTT	CASSTSTGDNTEAFF	15	TRBD1	few	TRBV5-6	TRBJ1-1
TGTGCCTGGGTGGGCAATGACAGGGCCTGCAATCAGCCCCAGCATTTT	CAWVGNDRACNQPQHF	16	TRBD1	few	TRBV30	TRBJ1-5
TGTGCCAGCAGCCCTACGAACACCGGGGAGCTGTTTTTT	CASSPTNTGELFF	13	-	few	TRBV6-4	TRBJ2-2
TGTGCCACCAGCAGAGCCAGGAACACTGAAGCTTTCTTT	CATSRARNTEAFF	13	-	-	TRBV15	TRBJ1-1
TGTGCCAGCAGCCACGACAGGGGCGGATCACCCCTCCACTTT	CASSHDRGGSPLHF	14	TRBD1	few	TRBV27	TRBJ1-6
TGCGCCAGCAGCCAAGATCCGGGCTTGAACACTGAAGCTTTCTTT	CASSQDPGLNTEAFF	15	-	-	TRBV4-1	TRBJ1-1
TGTGCCAGCTCACCTGGCATGGATCAGGGTACCCACGAGCAGTACTTC	CASSPGMDQGTHEQYF	16	-	-	TRBV18	TRBJ2-7
TGTGCCAGCAGCCACGGGGACGGAGAAAACATTCAGTACTTC	CASSHGDGENIQYF	14	-	-	TRBV5-4	TRBJ2-4
TGTGCCTGGAGTATAGGGAAAAACACTGAAGCTTTCTTT	CAWSIGKNTEAFF	13	-	-	TRBV30	TRBJ1-1
TGTGCCAGCAGCTCAAGACAGGGGTGGTTGGCTGGCTACACCTTC	CASSSRQGWLAGYTF	15	TRBD1	few	TRBV7-9	TRBJ1-2
TGTGCCAGCAGTGAAGAGGTAGCCCTGGAGACCCAGTACTTC	CASSEEVALETQYF	14	-	once	TRBV2	TRBJ2-5
TGTGCCAGCTCACCCTCCGGACAGGAAATGGCAGATACGCAGTATTTT	CASSPSGQEMADTQYF	16	TRBD1	-	TRBV18	TRBJ2-3
TGTGCCTGGAGTGTAACAGGGGAAGCGGCCGACGAGCAGTACTTC	CAWSVTGEAADEQYF	15	TRBD1	once	TRBV30	TRBJ2-7
TGTGCCAGCAGCGTAGCTCTGGGACAGGGGGCTGGTGAGACCCAGTACTTC	CASSVALGQGAGETQYF	17	TRBD1	once	TRBV9	TRBJ2-5